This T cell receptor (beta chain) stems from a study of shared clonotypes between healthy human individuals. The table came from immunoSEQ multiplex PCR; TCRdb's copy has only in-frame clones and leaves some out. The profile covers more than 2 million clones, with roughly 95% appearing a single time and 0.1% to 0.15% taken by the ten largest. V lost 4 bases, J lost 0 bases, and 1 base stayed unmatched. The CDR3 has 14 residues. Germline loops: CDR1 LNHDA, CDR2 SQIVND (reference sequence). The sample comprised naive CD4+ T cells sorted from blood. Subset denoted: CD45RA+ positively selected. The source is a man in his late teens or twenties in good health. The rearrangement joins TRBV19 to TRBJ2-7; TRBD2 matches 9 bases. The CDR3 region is CASSSGGASYEQYF. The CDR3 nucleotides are TGTGCCAGTAGTAGCGGGGGGGCCTCCTACGAGCAGTACTTC.